The clone carrying this T cell receptor beta chain was seen many times. Germline assignment: CDR1 MNHNS and CDR2 SASEGT. V lost 6 bases, J lost 4 bases, and 10 bases lay in between. The CDR3 consists of 13 residues. Among the patients, none had received any treatment before thyroid surgery. The data belong to a study of metastatic and nonmetastatic thyroid tumors. Study as a whole: A comparison of repertoires was made across blood and tumor or nodule tissue from malignant and benign thyroid patients.

TCRdb recomputed clones from the PCR reads via MiXCR. The table records some 45,000 clones, 15% to 20% of them present only once. The origin of this receptor is a female donor with papillary thyroid cancer or a benign thyroid nodule (not recorded which). Some clones in this sample may be carry-over from other donors' samples. Material: blood. The chain links TRBV6-1 to TRBJ2-1, with D possibly being TRBD2 (6 bases). The CDR3 is CASSRTNYNEQFF. CDR3 bases: TGTGCCAGCAGCCGGACTAATTACAATGAGCAGTTCTTC.